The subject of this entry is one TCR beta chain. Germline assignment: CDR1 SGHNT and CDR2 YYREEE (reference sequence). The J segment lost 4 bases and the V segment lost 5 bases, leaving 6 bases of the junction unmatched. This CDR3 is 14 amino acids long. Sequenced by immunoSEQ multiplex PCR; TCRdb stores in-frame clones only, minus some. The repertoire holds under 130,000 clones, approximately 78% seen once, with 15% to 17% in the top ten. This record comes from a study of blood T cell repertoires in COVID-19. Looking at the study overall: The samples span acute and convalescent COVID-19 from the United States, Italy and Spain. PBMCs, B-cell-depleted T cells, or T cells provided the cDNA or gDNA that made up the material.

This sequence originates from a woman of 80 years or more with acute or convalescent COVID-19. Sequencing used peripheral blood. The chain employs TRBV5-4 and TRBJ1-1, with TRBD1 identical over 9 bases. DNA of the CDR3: TGTGCCAGCAGTGGGACAGGGAAGAGCACTGAAGCTTTCTTT. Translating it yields CASSGTGKSTEAFF. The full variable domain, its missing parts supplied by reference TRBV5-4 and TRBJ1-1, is ETGVTQSPTHLIKTRGQQVTLRCSSQSGHNTVSWYQQALGQGPQFIFQYYREEENGRGNFPPRFSGLQFPNYSSELNVNALELDDSALYLCASSGTGKSTEAFFGQGTRLTVV.